Listed below are T cell receptor beta chains from one sample, sequenced in a study of tumor-infiltrating lymphocytes in localized non-small cell lung cancer. Measured with immunoSEQ multiplex PCR; TCRdb has only the in-frame clones, and not every one. The table has approximately 3,000 clones, just over 70% seen once. The source material was uninvolved lung tissue not adjacent to the tumor. The source is a human donor with non-small cell lung cancer. The CDR3 runs from the conserved cysteine through the conserved F or W. Where a row states a size, it is once, few, many or the class of an expanded clone; other rows omit it.

CDR3 protein	V gene	clone size
CASAGALAQPQHF	TRBV6-1	.
CASSASGGAGTEAFF	TRBV9	.
CASSIAHTGELFF	TRBV19	.
CASSQEQGAYTDTQYF	TRBV4-3	.
CASSLTSMGEQFF	TRBV7-9	.
CASNPRGAVETQYF	TRBV11-3	large
CASSPPSGLLFF	TRBV7-2	few
CASSLDTAGSTDTQYF	TRBV11-3	.
CSEKTGLGGYTF	TRBV29-1	.
CASSQPRSGNTIYF	TRBV19	.
CASSLGTLGETQYF	TRBV5-4	few
CASSPSGGSNTEAFF	TRBV14	few
CASSLQRSQYNEQFF	TRBV7-9	.
CATSPRRETQYF	TRBV5-8	.
CATSRDQVAGELFF	TRBV15	.
CASSFMTGGASTYGYTF	TRBV7-2	.
CASTPDRSSYNEQFF	TRBV19	once
CASTGSGRVKQETQYF	TRBV11-2	.
CASSFLAGAGFNEQFF	TRBV7-2	.
CASSGGGREETQYF	TRBV5-1	.
CASSKGTLGDTEAFF	TRBV9	few
CASTYSGGANTEAFF	TRBV14	few
CASSLVAGAGNQPQHF	TRBV5-5	.
CASSSLLGNYNEQFF	TRBV14	.
CASSNAPGETQYF	TRBV10-3	few
CASSLLPGGNTEAFF	TRBV11-2	.
CSGFAKNIQYF	TRBV20-1	.
CASRFGTGLEKLFF	TRBV5-1	.
CAISESRSGAQYNEQFF	TRBV10-3	.
CASSQVLAGVDEQFF	TRBV7-9	.
CASSWTGSEDGYTF	TRBV5-1	few
CASSEGRGRVRAEAFF	TRBV2	.
CASSAGSTDTQYF	TRBV9	.
CASSPASGRRDTQYF	TRBV25-1	.
CASSLVAASYEQYF	TRBV5-6	.
CASSLEGRDQPQHF	TRBV5-6	.
CASSFKTSGLSYNEQFF	TRBV7-9	.
CAITSGYNEQFF	TRBV10-3	.
CASSPMAGTSDSFQETQYF	TRBV9	.
CASRIWGASYNEQFF	TRBV27	few
CASSKRFGGAGELFF	TRBV14	.
CASSLVYGPNTEAFF	TRBV7-2	.
CASSLWAGNTEAFF	TRBV28	.
CASTGLGLAPSTDTQYF	TRBV27	.
CASSMHRVSGNQPQHF	TRBV28	.
CASSLLGGQYYEQYF	TRBV7-3	.
CASHEITGTNTEAFF	TRBV5-1	.
CASSPRTEEAFF	TRBV2	.
CASSLVRDTQYF	TRBV7-2	.
CAIRDSNQPQHF	TRBV10-3	few
CASRSGQGSAEAFF	TRBV19	few
CASSKGLVYEQFF	TRBV6-5	.
CAISESIAGGNSPLHF	TRBV10-3	.
CASSLEGGTLGKLFF	TRBV18	.
CASSLGAGVEQFF	TRBV7-3	.
CASSNRDRAGEQFF	TRBV19	.